The 18 T cell receptor beta chains listed next were all sequenced from one sample in a study of Graves' ophthalmopathy and Graves' hyperthyroidism. Amplifying from RNA transcripts, the study obtained TCR beta CDR3 regions. Amplification began with first-round RT-PCR using HTBI primers, then second-round multiplex PCR was performed. TCRdb reprocessed the multiplex PCR reads with MiXCR, giving one entry per CDR3 protein. Of under 200,000 distinct CDR3 sequences detected, roughly 37% appear once; the ten largest clones hold approximately 5.5%. Sequencing was performed on peripheral blood. The receptors stem from a woman aged 35 to 49 with Graves' ophthalmopathy.

This clonotype was detected ten times or more. This sequence joins TRBV28 and TRBJ2-5, with TRBD1 as a possible D gene (6 bases). Germline V gives CDR1 MDHEN, CDR2 SYDVKM. V lost 5 bases and J lost 2, with 15 bases in between. CDR3 length equals 15 residues. The CDR3 spells CASSPPLGHQETQYF. The CDR3 region has the DNA TGTGCCAGCAGTCCCCCCTTGGGACATCAAGAGACCCAGTACTTC.

This clonotype was recorded at least ten times. V gene TRBV28 combines with J gene TRBJ1-6, with D perhaps matching TRBD1 (5 bases). Germline V gives CDR1 MDHEN, CDR2 SYDVKM. V lost 5 bases to trimming and J lost 13 bases, with 18 bases between them. CDR3 size: 14 residues. CDR3 residues: CASSATGAYGPLHF. In DNA form, the CDR3 reads TGTGCCAGCAGTGCGACCGGGGCCTATGGTCCCCTCCACTTT. Combining the CDR3 with reference TRBV28 and TRBJ1-6 gives the whole variable domain DVKVTQSSRYLVKRTGEKVFLECVQDMDHENMFWYRQDPGLGLRLIYFSYDVKMKEKGDIPEGYSVSREKKERFSLILESASTNQTSMYLCASSATGAYGPLHFGNGTRLTVT.

The V call is TRBV6-5, the J call TRBJ1-2; D uncertain. This CDR3 has 14 amino acids. Germline V gene lookup returns CDR1 MNHEY and CDR2 SVGAGI. Trimming took off 2 bases at V and 1 base at J, with 8 bases between the two ends. This CDR3 is CASSYADRNYGYTF. CDR3 DNA: TGTGCCAGCAGTTACGCAGACCGTAACTATGGCTACACCTTC.

This clonotype was seen many times. This chain joins TRBV12-3 or TRBV12-4 and TRBJ2-7; 8 positions agree with TRBD1. The CDR3 consists of 14 residues. The J segment lost 2 bases and the V segment lost 5 bases, leaving 5 bases of the junction unmatched. CDR3 DNA sequence: TGTGCCAGCAGTCATGGGACAGGTACCTACGAGCAGTACTTC. Translated, it gives CASSHGTGTYEQYF.

This clonotype was seen repeatedly, ten times or more. The rearrangement links TRBV20-1 to TRBJ2-7; unclear D gene. V shed 3 bases and J shed 12 bases, with 15 bases lying between them. The CDR3 is 11 amino acids. CDR1 DFQATT and CDR2 SNEGSKA come from the germline V gene (reference sequence). The CDR3 DNA reads TGCAGTGCTAGTCCAGCTGATGGTTTGTACTTC. It is translated as CSASPADGLYF.

Remarks on this clonotype: Mismatch with germline at one junction end may stem from a read error. V is TRBV5-1 and J is TRBJ2-6; D is possibly TRBD1 (5 bases). CDR1 and CDR2 from the germline V gene are SGHRS and YFSETQ. CDR3 size: 19 residues. The DNA for the CDR3 is TGCGCCAGCAGCTTGGTTGGCAGCTTTGGGTACTCTGGGGCTAACGTCCTGACTTTC. As protein: CASSLVGSFGYSGANVLTF.

This clonotype appeared many times. This may be a read error: a much more frequent sequence differs by one nucleotide. The chain links TRBV28 to TRBJ2-7; 8 bases align to TRBD2. V lost 6 bases, J lost 7 bases, and 17 bases stayed unmatched. The germline V gene encodes CDR1 MDHEN and CDR2 SYDVKM. The CDR3 consists of 16 residues. In nucleotides, the CDR3 is TGTGCCAGCAGGTCCCTTACAGCGGGAGACGTGGGGGAGCAGTACTTC. Translating it yields CASRSLTAGDVGEQYF.

The V and J genes are TRBV6-9 and TRBJ2-7; no reliable D call. V was shortened by 10 bases and J by 2 bases, with 12 bases between the two germline ends. The germline V gene has CDR1 MNHGY and CDR2 SVAAGI. The CDR3 extends over 12 amino acids. CDR3 sequence: CATSPGAYEQYF. The CDR3 DNA reads as TGTGCCACCTCCCCCGGAGCCTACGAGCAGTACTTC.

This clonotype was observed many times. The V call is TRBV6-1, the J call TRBJ1-6, with D possibly matching TRBD1 (5 bases). The CDR3 is made up of 16 amino acids. V was shortened by 11 bases and J by 0 bases, with 17 bases between the two germline ends. Germline V gene sequence: CDR1 MNHNS, CDR2 SASEGT. DNA of the CDR3: TGTGCCGCTACACGGGGCACAAGCTCCTATAATTCACCCCTCCACTTT. Translated: CAATRGTSSYNSPLHF.

This chain links TRBV6-5 with TRBJ1-1; D is unresolved. The V end was cut by 4 bases, the J end by 7 bases, with 7 bases between. Germline V lookup: CDR1 MNHEY, CDR2 SVGAGI. This CDR3 comprises 11 residues. The CDR3 reads CASSSVGEAFF. CDR3 coding DNA: TGTGCCAGCAGTTCCGTAGGTGAAGCTTTCTTT.

The chain uses TRBV7-2 and TRBJ2-7, with D hard to call. CDR3 length: 15 amino acids. From germline, CDR1 is SGHTA and CDR2 FQGNSA. Trimming cost V 5 bases and J 9 bases, with 23 bases left between them. CDR3 sequence: CASSPRASRKIGQYF. Written as DNA, the CDR3 is TGTGCCAGCAGCCCCCGGGCCAGCCGCAAAATCGGGCAGTACTTC.

This clonotype occurred many times. This chain joins TRBV6-2 or TRBV6-3 and TRBJ2-2; 11 bases align to TRBD2. The CDR3 covers 16 residues. Germline CDR1 is MNHEY and CDR2 is SVGEGT. J lost 1 base, V lost 4 bases, and 2 bases had no gene match. The CDR3 is CASSSGLAVNTGELFF. CDR3 nucleotides: TGTGCCAGCAGTTCGGGACTAGCGGTGAACACCGGGGAGCTGTTTTTT.

This clonotype was detected ten times or more. This chain links TRBV29-1 with TRBJ2-7, with D uncertain. CDR1 is SQVTM, CDR2 ANQGSEA, per germline. V was trimmed by 2 bases and J by 6 bases, leaving 11 bases between them. The length of the CDR3 is 12 residues. The chain's CDR3 is CSVERTGSEQYF. The CDR3 region has the DNA TGCAGCGTTGAAAGGACCGGAAGCGAGCAGTACTTC.

Ten or more counts support this clonotype. The rearrangement links TRBV12-3 or TRBV12-4 to TRBJ1-1; D not certain. V lost 2 bases to trimming and J lost 7 bases, with 11 bases between them. The CDR3 loop spans 13 amino acids. CDR3 region: CASSLLWRDEAFF. CDR3 nucleotides: TGTGCCAGCAGTTTACTTTGGCGCGATGAAGCTTTCTTT.

The CDR3 DNA reads TGTGCCAGCAGCTTAGTTACAGTGGGCTACACCTTC. The encoded protein is CASSLVTVGYTF. J is TRBJ1-2 and V is TRBV7-2; D unresolved. V was shortened by 1 base and J by 8 bases, with 8 bases between the two germline ends. The length of the CDR3 is 12 residues. Germline lookup yields CDR1 SGHTA and CDR2 FQGNSA.

Concerning this clonotype: The junction does not match germline at one end; this may be a read error. J is TRBJ2-5 and V is TRBV6-1, with D unclear. Germline CDR1 is MNHNS and CDR2 is SASEGT. The CDR3 covers 11 residues. CDR3 sequence: CASREVETQYF. The CDR3 coding sequence is TGTGCCAGCAGGGAAGTAGAGACCCAGTACTTC.

This clonotype was detected a few times. The chain uses TRBV12-3 or TRBV12-4 and TRBJ2-2; D is unclear. This CDR3 is built from 14 residues. The ends were cut back, 7 bases at V and 6 bases at J, with 15 bases in the middle. CDR3 DNA sequence: TGTGCCAGCACCTCCTATCTGGTACCCGGGGAGCTGTTTTTT. Protein: CASTSYLVPGELFF.

This clonotype came up many times. This chain links TRBV29-1 with TRBJ2-5; D remains ambiguous. The CDR3 is made up of 12 amino acids. The germline gives CDR1 SQVTM, CDR2 ANQGSEA. Deletions cut 7 bases from V and 5 bases from J, with 14 bases between. DNA of the CDR3: TGCAGCGGCGCCCGGGCTGGGGAGACCCAGTACTTC. Translated: CSGARAGETQYF. Full variable domain (rest looked up from reference TRBV29-1 and TRBJ2-5): SAVISQKPSRDICQRGTSLTIQCQVDSQVTMMFWYRQQPGQSLTLIATANQGSEATYESGFVIDKFPISRPNLTFSTLTVSNMSPEDSSIYLCSGARAGETQYFGPGTRLLVL.